This T cell receptor beta chain was captured by sequencing in a study of shared clonotypes between healthy human individuals. Whole-study results and caveats: Depth of sequencing was expected to influence donor clonotype sharing. Naive subsets tended to show greater estimated richness than memory subsets.

Regarding this clone: Antigen unknown.

This CDR3 comprises 12 residues. Germline V gives CDR1 SGHDT, CDR2 YYEEEE. V was pared by 5 bases and J by 3 bases, with 6 bases between. CD8 cells regarded as naive lacked CD45RO, were positively chosen for CCR7, and omitted terminally differentiated effector memory CD45RA+ cells. Donation came from healthy HIV-negative adults that had no recent acute infections or vaccinations. Here immunoSEQ multiplex PCR was the method, and the copy in TCRdb shows in-frame clones only, minus some. The table has about 2 million clones, less than 95% seen once. The receptor was derived from a young man in good health. This chain uses TRBV5-6 with TRBJ2-1; D might be TRBD2 (5 bases). Sequencing was performed on naive CD8+ T cells sorted from blood. Written as DNA, the CDR3 is TGTGCCAGCAGACTAGACTACAATGAGCAGTTCTTC. Translated, it gives CASRLDYNEQFF.